This TCR beta chain emerged from a study of blood T cell repertoires in COVID-19 (dated by TCRdb to between 2020 and 2021). Notes on the research overall: Samples covering the acute and convalescent phases of COVID-19 were provided by collaborators in the United States, Italy and Spain. The prospective study material was composed of cDNA or gDNA derived from T cells, B-cell-depleted T cells, or PBMCs. The dataset comprised deeply sampled blood TCRbeta repertoires from subjects exposed to, actively infected with, or recovered from COVID-19. A freely available public database, intended as a resource for researchers studying the immune response to SARS-CoV-2, is where the repertoires were released. Samples were obtained from the ongoing ImmuneRACE study (first 160 participants) and from about 1,300 subjects provided by 6 global collaborators. Sample metadata almost always included a de-identified subject ID, COVID-19 status, age in years and sex. Where HLA class I and class II types were available, the types were taken from metadata supplied by the sample provider, not from assay-based typing. Here is what the overall study found, with its caveats: How much clinical and demographic metadata was included differed by source and by participant, and the metadata was provided uncurated.

Here V drops 5 bases and J drops 1 base, and the junction holds 4 bases not matched to any gene. CDR1 and CDR2, looked up from the germline V gene (reference sequence), are SEHNR and FQNEAQ. Reading from cysteine to phenylalanine, the CDR3 counts 15 amino acids. Just CDR3 DNA is preserved here, 45 bases in frame from base 1. A remark on this clone: This clone's antigen is unknown. Per-base quality was not reported, and no clone a single base away is much larger than it.

TCRbeta CDR3 regions were amplified from genomic DNA using the immunoSEQ Assay, a bias-controlled multiplex PCR. From the authors' description of their analysis: The number of nucleated cells in each sample was estimated by amplification of reference gene primers within the assay. To quantify the absolute abundance of each unique TCRbeta CDR3 rearrangement, sequence reads were collapsed and filtered. For each sample, productive Simpson clonality was calculated as the square root of Simpson's diversity index across productive rearrangements. The table was pulled from immuneACCESS by TCRdb, which kept in-frame rearrangements only. Such tables lose some clones; where checked, under half of the loss comes from unresolved V genes, and the rest has no known cause. The V and J calls and the clone size are those of that table, but D and trimming were determined from the DNA. The sample table contains about 120,000 clones; only one count was recorded for about 79% of them. About 39% of the sample is taken by the ten largest.

Each collaborating institution followed its own protocols to collect whole blood in K2EDTA tubes. For TCRbeta analysis, collaborators shipped samples in one of three forms: frozen whole blood, isolated PBMCs, or DNA extracted from either of those sample types. The sequence links TRBV7-9 to TRBJ1-3; 8 of the junction bases match TRBD1. This clonotype was sampled from a man aged 35 to 55 with active or convalescent COVID-19. Sequencing input: peripheral blood. The CDR3 protein: CASSRGQASGNTIYF. The base sequence is TGTGCCAGCAGCCGGGGACAGGCGTCTGGAAACACCATATATTTT.